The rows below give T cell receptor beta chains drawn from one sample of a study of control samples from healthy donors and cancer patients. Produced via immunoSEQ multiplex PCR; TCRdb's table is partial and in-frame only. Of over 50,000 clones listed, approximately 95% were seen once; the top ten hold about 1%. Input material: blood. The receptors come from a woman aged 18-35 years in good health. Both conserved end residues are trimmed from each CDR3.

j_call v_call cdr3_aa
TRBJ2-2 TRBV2 ASASGAGANTGELF
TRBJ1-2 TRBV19 ASSPGTVYGYT
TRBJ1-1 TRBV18 ASSPGQNTEAF
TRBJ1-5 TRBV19 ASHPGQGGPNQPQH
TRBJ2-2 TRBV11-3 ASSVNSYSTGELF
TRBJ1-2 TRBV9 ASSVRGEGYGYT
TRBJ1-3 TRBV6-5 ASSPGTGGNTIY
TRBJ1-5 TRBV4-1 ASSQAGTGPNQPQH
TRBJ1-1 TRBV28 ASSLWRLNTEAF
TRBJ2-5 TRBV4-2 ASGGLAGGVSTQY
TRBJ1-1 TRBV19 ASSILDQGVNTEAF
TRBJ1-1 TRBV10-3 AISPDSMNTEAF
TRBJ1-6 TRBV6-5 ASSSSYNSPLH
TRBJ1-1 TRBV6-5 ASSYGGTLPEAF
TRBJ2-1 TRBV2 ASSGLGGRLNEQF
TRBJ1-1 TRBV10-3 AISELGGLSTEAF